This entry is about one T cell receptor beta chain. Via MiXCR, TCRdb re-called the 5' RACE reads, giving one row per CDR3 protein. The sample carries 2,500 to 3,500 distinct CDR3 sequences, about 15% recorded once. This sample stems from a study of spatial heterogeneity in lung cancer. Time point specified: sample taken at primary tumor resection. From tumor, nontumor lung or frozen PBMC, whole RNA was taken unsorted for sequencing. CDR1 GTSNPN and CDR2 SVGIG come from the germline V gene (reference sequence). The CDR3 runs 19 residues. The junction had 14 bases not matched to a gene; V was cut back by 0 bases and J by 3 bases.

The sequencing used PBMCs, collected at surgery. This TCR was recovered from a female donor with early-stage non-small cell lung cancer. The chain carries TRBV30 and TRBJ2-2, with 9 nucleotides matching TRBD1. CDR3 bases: TGTGCCTGGAGTGTTCGGACAGGGGAGCGAGGGAAGGACACCGGGGAGCTGTTTTTT. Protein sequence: CAWSVRTGERGKDTGELFF.